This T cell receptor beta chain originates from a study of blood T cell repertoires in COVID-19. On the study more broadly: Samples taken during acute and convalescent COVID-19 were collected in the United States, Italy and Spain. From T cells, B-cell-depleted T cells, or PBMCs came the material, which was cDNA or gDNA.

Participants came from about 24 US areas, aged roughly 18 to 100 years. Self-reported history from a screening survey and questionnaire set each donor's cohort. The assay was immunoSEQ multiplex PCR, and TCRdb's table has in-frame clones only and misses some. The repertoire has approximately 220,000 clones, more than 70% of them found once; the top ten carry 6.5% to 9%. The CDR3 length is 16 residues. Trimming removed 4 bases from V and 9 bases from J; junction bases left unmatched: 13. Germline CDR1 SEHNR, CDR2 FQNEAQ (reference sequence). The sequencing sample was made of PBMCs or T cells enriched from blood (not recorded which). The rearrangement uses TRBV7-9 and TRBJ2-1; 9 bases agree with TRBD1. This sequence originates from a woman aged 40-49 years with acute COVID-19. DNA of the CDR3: TGTGCCAGCAGCTATGATACAGGGGGCGCATATATTGAGCAGTTCTTC. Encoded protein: CASSYDTGGAYIEQFF.